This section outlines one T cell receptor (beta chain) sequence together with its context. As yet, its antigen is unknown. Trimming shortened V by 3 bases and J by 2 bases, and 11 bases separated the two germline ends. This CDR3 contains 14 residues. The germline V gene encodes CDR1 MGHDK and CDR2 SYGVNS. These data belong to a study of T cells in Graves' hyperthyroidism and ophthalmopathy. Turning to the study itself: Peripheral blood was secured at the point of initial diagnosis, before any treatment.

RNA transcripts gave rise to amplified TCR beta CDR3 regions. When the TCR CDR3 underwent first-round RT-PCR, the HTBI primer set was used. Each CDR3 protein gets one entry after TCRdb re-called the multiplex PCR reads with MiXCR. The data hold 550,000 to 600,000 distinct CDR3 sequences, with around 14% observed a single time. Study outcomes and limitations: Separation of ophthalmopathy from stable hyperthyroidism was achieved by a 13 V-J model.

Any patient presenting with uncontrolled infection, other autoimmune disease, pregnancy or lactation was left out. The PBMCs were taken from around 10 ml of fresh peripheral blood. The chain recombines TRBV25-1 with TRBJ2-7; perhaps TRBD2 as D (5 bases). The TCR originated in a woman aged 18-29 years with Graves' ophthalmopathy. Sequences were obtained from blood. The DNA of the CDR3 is TGTGCCAGCAGTGATTGGACTTCCCCCTACGAGCAGTACTTC. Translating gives CASSDWTSPYEQYF.